This T cell receptor (beta chain) appears in the sequencing data of a study of blood T cell repertoires in COVID-19. At the level of the study: Acute-phase and convalescent COVID-19 samples originated in the United States, Italy and Spain. The cDNA or gDNA used as material had been derived from T cells, B-cell-depleted T cells, or PBMCs.

The authors' processing: Amplified reference gene primers provided the basis for estimating nucleated cell counts. Repertoires were generated with immunoSEQ multiplex PCR, while TCRdb's copy carries only in-frame clones and drops some. The V and J calls and clone size were taken over from that table, and D and trimming were inferred from the DNA. The sample has roughly 63,000 clones, under 80% seen once; the top ten hold about 8.9%. Sequenced input: peripheral blood. This TCR was recovered from a human donor in a cohort sampled during active COVID-19.

The CDR3 DNA reads as TGCAGTGCTAGTCGGACTAGCGGGAGCTACAATGAGCAGTTCTTC. It yields the protein CSASRTSGSYNEQFF. This chain joins TRBV20-1 and TRBJ2-1; 13 bases fit TRBD2. V was clipped by 3 bases and J by 3 bases; unmatched bases: 2. Germline V CDR1 and CDR2: DFQATT, SNEGSKA (reference sequence). The CDR3 runs 15 residues.